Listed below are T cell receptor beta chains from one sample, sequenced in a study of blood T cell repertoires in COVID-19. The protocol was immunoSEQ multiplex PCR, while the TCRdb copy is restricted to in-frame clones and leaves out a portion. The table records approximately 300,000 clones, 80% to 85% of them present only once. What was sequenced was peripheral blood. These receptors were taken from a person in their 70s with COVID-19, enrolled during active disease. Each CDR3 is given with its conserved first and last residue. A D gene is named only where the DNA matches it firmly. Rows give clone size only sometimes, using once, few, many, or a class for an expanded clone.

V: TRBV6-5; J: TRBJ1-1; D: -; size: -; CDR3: CAAGGLGAFF; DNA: TGTGCCGCGGGGGGGTTAGGAGCTTTCTTT
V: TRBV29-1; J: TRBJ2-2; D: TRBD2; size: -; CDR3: CSVQTSGNPTGELFF; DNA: TGCAGCGTTCAGACTAGCGGGAACCCCACCGGGGAGCTGTTTTTT
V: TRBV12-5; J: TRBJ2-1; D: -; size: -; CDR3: CASGLGSRNEQFF; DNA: TGTGCTAGTGGTTTAGGCTCGAGGAATGAGCAGTTCTTC
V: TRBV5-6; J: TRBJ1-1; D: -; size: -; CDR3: CASSPGGTPDRAFF; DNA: TGTGCCAGCAGCCCAGGCGGGACCCCGGATAGGGCTTTCTTT
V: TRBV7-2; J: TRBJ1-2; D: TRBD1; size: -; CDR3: CASTQGTAVNYGYTF; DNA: TGTGCCAGCACCCAAGGGACAGCCGTTAACTATGGCTACACCTTC
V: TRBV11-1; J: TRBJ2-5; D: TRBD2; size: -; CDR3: CASSLGAGRVQETQYF; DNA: TGTGCCAGCAGCTTAGGAGCCGGGAGGGTCCAAGAGACCCAGTACTTC
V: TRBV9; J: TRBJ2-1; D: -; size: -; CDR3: CASSVGPQGLYEQFF; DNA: TGTGCCAGCAGCGTAGGCCCCCAGGGACTCTATGAGCAGTTCTTC
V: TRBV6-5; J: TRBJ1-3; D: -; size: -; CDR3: CASSRKGAGNTIYF; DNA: TGTGCCAGCAGCCGCAAGGGAGCTGGAAACACCATATATTTT
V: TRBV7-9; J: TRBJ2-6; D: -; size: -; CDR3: CASMITAGANVLTF; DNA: TGTGCCAGCATGATAACGGCTGGGGCCAACGTCCTGACTTTC
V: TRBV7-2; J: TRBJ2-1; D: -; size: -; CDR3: CASSPRWGAGSNEQFF; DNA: TGTGCCAGCAGTCCAAGGTGGGGTGCGGGGAGCAATGAGCAGTTCTTC
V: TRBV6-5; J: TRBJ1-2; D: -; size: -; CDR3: CASSYGEGIGYTF; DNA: TGTGCCAGCAGTTACGGTGAGGGTATCGGCTACACCTTC
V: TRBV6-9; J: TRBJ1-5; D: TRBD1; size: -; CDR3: CASIDDRGNQPQHF; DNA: TGTGCCAGCATCGATGACAGGGGTAATCAGCCCCAGCATTTT
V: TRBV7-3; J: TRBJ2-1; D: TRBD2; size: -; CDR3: CASSTTSGNEQFF; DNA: TGTGCCAGCAGCACGACTAGCGGGAATGAGCAGTTCTTC
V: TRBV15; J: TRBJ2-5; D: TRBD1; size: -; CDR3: CATGQGQLFGVQYF; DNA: TGTGCCACCGGACAGGGACAGCTTTTTGGTGTCCAGTACTTC
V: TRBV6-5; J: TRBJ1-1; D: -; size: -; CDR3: CASRAGARNTEAFF; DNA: TGTGCCAGCAGAGCGGGGGCGCGGAACACTGAAGCTTTCTTT
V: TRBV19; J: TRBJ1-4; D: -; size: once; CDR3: CASSRAIPPTNEKLFF; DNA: TGTGCCAGTAGCAGAGCGATACCGCCTACTAATGAAAAACTGTTTTTT
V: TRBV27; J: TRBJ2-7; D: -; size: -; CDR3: CASSSSSEQYF; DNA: TGTGCCAGCAGTTCCTCGTCCGAGCAGTACTTC
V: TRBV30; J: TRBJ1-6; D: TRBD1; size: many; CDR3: CAWSAWTGDFGSYNSPLHF; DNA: TGTGCCTGGAGTGCTTGGACAGGGGATTTTGGCTCCTATAATTCACCCCTCCACTTT
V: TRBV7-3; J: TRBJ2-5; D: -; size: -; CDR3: CASSPGPPGETQYF; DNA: TGTGCCAGCAGCCCAGGTCCCCCCGGAGAGACCCAGTACTTC
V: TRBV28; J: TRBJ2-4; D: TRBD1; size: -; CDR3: CASSDRELAKNIQYF; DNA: TGTGCCAGCAGTGACAGGGAACTAGCCAAAAACATTCAGTACTTC
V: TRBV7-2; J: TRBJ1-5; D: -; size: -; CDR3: CASSLESNQPQHF; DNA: TGTGCCAGCAGCTTAGAGAGTAACCAGCCCCAGCATTTT
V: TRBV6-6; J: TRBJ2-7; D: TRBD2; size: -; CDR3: CASSYSISGGGYEQYF; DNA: TGTGCCAGCAGTTACTCGATCTCGGGCGGGGGTTACGAGCAGTACTTC
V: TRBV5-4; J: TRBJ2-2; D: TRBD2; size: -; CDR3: CASSLAGNTGELFF; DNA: TGTGCCAGCAGTCTAGCGGGGAACACCGGGGAGCTGTTTTTT
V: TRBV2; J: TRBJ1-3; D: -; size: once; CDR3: CASSAQTANGNTIYF; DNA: TGTGCCAGCAGTGCACAGACAGCGAATGGAAACACCATATATTTT
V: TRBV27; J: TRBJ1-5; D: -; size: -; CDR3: CASSFGRNQPQHF; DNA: TGTGCCAGCAGTTTTGGCAGGAATCAGCCCCAGCATTTT
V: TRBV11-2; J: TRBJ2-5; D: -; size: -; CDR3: CASSSHPTPQETQYF; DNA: TGTGCCAGCAGCTCCCACCCCACACCACAAGAGACCCAGTACTTC
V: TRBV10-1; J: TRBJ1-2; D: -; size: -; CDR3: CASSEGFHRGAYTF; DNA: TGCGCCAGCAGTGAGGGGTTCCATCGGGGGGCCTACACCTTC
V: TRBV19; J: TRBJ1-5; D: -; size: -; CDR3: CASSPRESAHQPQHF; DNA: TGTGCCAGTAGTCCCCGAGAGAGCGCCCATCAGCCCCAGCATTTT